The 30 T cell receptor beta chains presented below share a single source sample, sequenced in a study of blood T cells in healthy people across ages. For the second PCR, which ran for about 7 to 11 cycles, a sample-barcoded 5' primer and a J-beta primer mix were used. TCRdb fed the 5' RACE reads into MiXCR, producing one record per CDR3 protein. Among 600,000 to 1,000,000 distinct CDR3 sequences listed, around 25% were seen once. This sample also appeared in a second study, on T cells of mothers and their children.

The sequenced material came from blood. The receptors were gathered from a boy aged 5-17 years in good health.

This clonotype was observed a few times. This CDR3 reads CASAAAGGPSYF. DNA of the CDR3: TGTGCCAGCGCGGCGGCGGGAGGGCCTAGTTACTTC. V gene TRBV7-2 combines with J gene TRBJ2-5; 9 positions match TRBD2. Germline loops: CDR1 SGHTA, CDR2 FQGNSA. Germline trimming cut 8 bases from V and 14 bases from J; bases unmatched to any gene: 12. This CDR3 is 12 amino acids long.

This chain links TRBV6-5 with TRBJ1-1; TRBD1 matches 7 bases. This CDR3 region has 9 residues. Germline V gene sequence: CDR1 MNHEY, CDR2 SVGAGI. J was trimmed by 12 bases and V by 11 bases; bases with no gene match: 6. For the CDR3, the DNA is TGTGCCGGACACAGGGGAACTTTCTTT. Translated, it gives CAGHRGTFF.

The sample holds a few counts of this clonotype. V usage is TRBV27 and J usage is TRBJ2-3, with unresolved D. CDR1 MNHEY and CDR2 SMNVEV come from the germline V gene (reference sequence). The CDR3 extends over 15 amino acids. Between the trimmed V and J ends, which lost 2 bases and 2 bases, there was a span of 11 bases. The CDR3 bases are TGTGCCAGCAGTTTAGCAGGAATAGACACAGATACGCAGTATTTT. This gives the protein CASSLAGIDTDTQYF.

CDR3 coding DNA: TGTGCCAGGGCAGGGACAGGGGGGAATGAGCAGTTCTTC. Translation gives CARAGTGGNEQFF. J is TRBJ2-1 and V is TRBV7-9, with 11 bases fitting TRBD1. Trimming at V came to 9 bases and at J to 7 bases, leaving 5 bases not matched to a gene. In germline, CDR1 is SEHNR, CDR2 FQNEAQ (reference sequence). The CDR3 is 13 residues long.

The chain couples TRBV24-1 to TRBJ2-2, with 9 nucleotides matching TRBD1. V lost 2 bases to trimming and J lost 7 bases; unmatched junction nucleotides: 7. Looked up from germline, CDR1 is KGHDR and CDR2 is SFDVKD. The CDR3 totals 16 residues. CDR3 protein: CATSDSRDRDGGELFF. Written as DNA, the CDR3 is TGTGCCACCAGTGATTCCCGGGACAGGGACGGCGGGGAGCTGTTTTTT.

The rearrangement uses TRBV29-1 and TRBJ1-5; 8 bases line up with TRBD1. V lost 6 bases and J lost 5; bases outside the gene matches: 6. The CDR3 spans 13 residues. Looked up from germline, CDR1 is SQVTM and CDR2 is ANQGSEA. The CDR3 region is CSVRQGLDQPQHF. The CDR3 region has the DNA TGCAGCGTGCGACAGGGGTTGGATCAGCCCCAGCATTTT.

V gene TRBV9 combines with J gene TRBJ2-7; 10 nucleotides line up with TRBD1. Germline V gene sequence: CDR1 SGDLS, CDR2 YYNGEE. With 9 bases clipped from V and 2 bases from J, the junction kept 8 bases outside the gene matches. The CDR3 has 14 residues. CDR3 DNA: TGTGCCAACTCCTCCGGGACAGGGGCCTACGAGCAGTACTTC. Translating gives CANSSGTGAYEQYF.

V is TRBV29-1 and J is TRBJ2-3; weak D call: TRBD2 (6 bases). Trimming left V 4 bases short and J 1 base short, with 9 bases between. This CDR3 contains 13 residues. Germline loops: CDR1 SQVTM, CDR2 ANQGSEA. CDR3 sequence: CSVGGEGTDTQYF. As DNA, the CDR3 is TGCAGCGTTGGCGGGGAGGGCACAGATACGCAGTATTTT.

This clonotype has only a few counts. The chain recombines TRBV6-2 or TRBV6-3 with TRBJ2-1; no reliable D call. The CDR3 length is 12 residues. Germline CDR1 and CDR2: MNHEY and SVGEGT. V was trimmed by 9 bases and J by 1 base, leaving 7 bases between them. Here the CDR3 DNA reads TGTGCCAGGGACCGTTCCTACAATGAGCAGTTCTTC. Encoded protein: CARDRSYNEQFF.

This clonotype was found a few times. The chain is built from TRBV13 and TRBJ2-5; TRBD1 might be the D (6 bases). Germline assignment: CDR1 PRHDT and CDR2 FYEKMQ (reference sequence). This CDR3 spans 15 amino acids. V was pared by 6 bases and J by 3 bases, with 17 bases between. The CDR3 coding sequence is TGTGCCAGCAGTTTTACAGGGAAGGGAGAAGAGACCCAGTACTTC. Its translation is CASSFTGKGEETQYF.

The chain employs TRBV20-1 and TRBJ1-6; 7 nucleotides line up with TRBD1. V shed 0 bases, J shed 0 bases, and the junction held 8 bases outside the gene matches. Germline V gene sequence: CDR1 DFQATT, CDR2 SNEGSKA (reference sequence). This CDR3 is built from 18 residues. CDR3 amino acids: CSARDPEGASSYNSPLHF. The CDR3 DNA reads TGCAGTGCTAGAGATCCGGAGGGGGCGAGCTCCTATAATTCACCCCTCCACTTT.

This clonotype was seen only a few times. The rearrangement uses TRBV28 and TRBJ2-7, with TRBD1 as a possible D gene (5 bases). This CDR3 region has 12 residues. Germline lookup yields CDR1 MDHEN and CDR2 SYDVKM. Trimming shortened V by 7 bases and J by 4 bases, and 11 bases separated the two germline ends. This chain's CDR3 is CASTTTGYEQYF. As DNA, the CDR3 is TGTGCCAGCACCACAACAGGTTACGAGCAGTACTTC. Based on the CDR3 plus reference TRBV28 and TRBJ2-7, the full variable domain is DVKVTQSSRYLVKRTGEKVFLECVQDMDHENMFWYRQDPGLGLRLIYFSYDVKMKEKGDIPEGYSVSREKKERFSLILESASTNQTSMYLCASTTTGYEQYFGPGTRLTVT.

The J gene is TRBJ2-3, the V gene TRBV20-1, with D tentatively TRBD2 (7 bases). Germline CDR1 DFQATT, CDR2 SNEGSKA (reference sequence). The CDR3 sequence is 15 residues long. Trimming shortened V by 0 bases and J by 4 bases, and 14 bases separated the two germline ends. The CDR3 nucleotides are TGCAGTGCTAGAGACGGAGGGGGGGCGGCAGATACGCAGTATTTT. Amino acids: CSARDGGGAADTQYF.

The sample holds a few counts of this clonotype. This chain connects TRBV6-5 to TRBJ2-5; perhaps TRBD2 as D (5 bases). The J call is uncertain, as TRBJ2-1 better fits the DNA end. The CDR3 has 15 residues. Per germline, CDR1 MNHEY and CDR2 SVGAGI. CDR3 bases: TGTGCCAGCAGTTACGGAGCGGCCCCATACAATGAGCAGTTCTTC. Translated: CASSYGAAPYNEQFF.

In this sample, this clonotype turned up a few times. The chain employs TRBV10-3 and TRBJ2-5; 12 bases agree with TRBD2. The V and J ends lost 9 bases and 3 bases, in that order; junction bases with no gene match: 5. CDR1 and CDR2 (germline): ENHRY, SYGVKD. The CDR3 consists of 14 residues. CDR3 sequence: CAIGTSGPEETQYF. In DNA, the CDR3 is TGTGCCATTGGGACTAGCGGGCCGGAAGAGACCCAGTACTTC.

This clonotype was detected a few times. The chain uses TRBV7-9 and TRBJ2-5, with a weak D call TRBD1 (5 bases). The end of the DNA fits TRBJ2-1 better, so the J call may be wrong. CDR3 length: 15 residues. The germline CDR1 and CDR2 sequences are SEHNR and FQNEAQ (reference sequence). CDR3 protein: CASSPAGQIYNEQFF. CDR3 nucleotide sequence: TGTGCCAGCAGCCCCGCAGGGCAGATCTACAATGAGCAGTTCTTC.

The chain carries TRBV29-1 and TRBJ2-3, with D perhaps matching TRBD2 (5 bases). This CDR3 is built from 13 residues. Deletions cut 3 bases from V and 5 bases from J, with 12 bases between. Germline CDR1 is SQVTM and CDR2 is ANQGSEA. CDR3 region: CSVEPPGRDTQYF. The CDR3 bases are TGCAGCGTTGAGCCACCGGGGAGAGATACGCAGTATTTT.

This clonotype has more than one count but fewer than ten. Given a much more abundant clone one base away, this may be a read error. The rearrangement uses TRBV6-2 or TRBV6-3 and TRBJ1-4; 9 bases are shared with TRBD1. Germline V gives CDR1 MNHEY, CDR2 SVGEGT. The CDR3 covers 15 residues. This CDR3 reads CAGSFTGTGSEKLFF. CDR3 nucleotide sequence: TGTGCCGGCAGTTTCACCGGGACAGGGAGTGAAAAACTGTTTTTT.

This clonotype has more than one count but fewer than ten. J is TRBJ2-5 and V is TRBV11-2; D might be TRBD1 (6 bases). V gave up 5 bases and J gave up 5 bases, with 21 bases separating them. This CDR3 is 16 amino acids long. CDR1 is SGHAT, CDR2 FQNNGV, per germline. The CDR3 nucleotides read TGTGCCAGCAGCCGCCCACCCGGACAGTTGGGGGAGACCCAGTACTTC. Translated, it gives CASSRPPGQLGETQYF. Full variable domain (remainder filled in from reference TRBV11-2 and TRBJ2-5): EAGVAQSPRYKIIEKRQSVAFWCNPISGHATLYWYQQILGQGPKLLIQFQNNGVVDDSQLPKDRFSAERLKGVDSTLKIQPAKLEDSAVYLCASSRPPGQLGETQYFGPGTRLLVL.

The rearrangement links TRBV7-8 to TRBJ2-2; possibly TRBD1 for D (6 bases). Germline CDR1 and CDR2: SGHVS and FQNEAQ. Trimming removed 5 bases at V and 1 base at J, with 11 bases between. The CDR3 extends over 15 amino acids. In DNA form, the CDR3 reads TGTGCCAGCAGCCCTCGACAGGTGAACACCGGGGAGCTGTTTTTT. Its protein is CASSPRQVNTGELFF.

A few counts support this clonotype. CDR3 bases: TGTGCCAGCAGCCTCCCCTTCGGACAGGGGGATGGCTACACCTTC. Translation: CASSLPFGQGDGYTF. This chain uses TRBV7-2 with TRBJ1-2; 10 nucleotides agree with TRBD1. This CDR3 has 15 amino acids. V lost 5 bases to trimming and J lost 6 bases; unmatched junction nucleotides: 9. Germline assignment: CDR1 SGHTA and CDR2 FQGNSA.

In this sample, this clonotype turned up a few times. The chain joins TRBV9 to TRBJ1-2, with D unresolved. The CDR3 spans 15 residues. Germline assignment: CDR1 SGDLS and CDR2 YYNGEE. V dropped 1 base and J dropped 7 bases, with 17 bases sitting between them. CDR3 sequence reads: CASSVTPAGSFGYTF. The CDR3 DNA is TGTGCCAGCAGCGTAACACCCGCAGGAAGTTTTGGCTACACCTTC.

The rearrangement links TRBV21-1 to TRBJ2-1; TRBD2 is taken as the D call from the table, unchecked against the DNA. The end of the DNA is better explained by TRBJ2-7, so the J call may be wrong. TRBV21-1 is annotated as a pseudogene. The CDR3 is 14 residues long. The CDR3 region is CASSKRDGPYEQYF. The CDR3 DNA follows: TGTGCCAGCAGCAAAAGGGACGGTCCCTACGAGCAGTACTTC.

The table lists this clonotype with a few counts. The gene calls are TRBV28 and TRBJ1-4, with D possibly TRBD1 on 6 matching bases. Germline V gene data show CDR1 as MDHEN and CDR2 as SYDVKM. The CDR3 runs to 16 residues. Trimming cost V 6 bases and J 2 bases, with 16 bases left between them. The CDR3 protein is CASSLRNRDTNEKLFF. CDR3 nucleotide sequence: TGTGCCAGCAGCCTCCGGAACAGGGACACTAATGAAAAACTGTTTTTT.

This clonotype has a count of ten or more. The chain employs TRBV3-1 and TRBJ2-3, with unresolved D. Germline values: CDR1 LGHDT, CDR2 YNNKEL (reference sequence). The CDR3 covers 17 residues. The V and J ends lost 0 bases and 4 bases respectively, with 17 bases between them. The CDR3: CASSQDGGHPLADTQYF. The CDR3 DNA is TGTGCCAGCAGCCAAGACGGCGGCCACCCGTTGGCAGATACGCAGTATTTT.

The chain links TRBV4-1 to TRBJ2-4; D is unresolved. In germline, CDR1 is MGHRA, CDR2 YSYEKL. The CDR3 totals 14 residues. Trimming cost V 2 bases and J 7 bases, with 12 bases left between them. The CDR3 region has the DNA TGCGCCAGCAGCCAATTTATAGGCCGGAACATTCAGTACTTC. Translation: CASSQFIGRNIQYF.

This clonotype was seen once. The chain couples TRBV12-3 or TRBV12-4 to TRBJ2-3; D might be TRBD1 or TRBD2, each matching 7 bases. Trimming cost V 4 bases and J 4 bases, with 12 bases left between them. The CDR3 is made up of 14 amino acids. Here the CDR3 DNA reads TGTGCCAGCAGTTCCAGGGGGGGGGCAGATACGCAGTATTTT. Protein product: CASSSRGGADTQYF.

This clonotype was found a few times. This chain connects TRBV24-1 to TRBJ2-3, with 12 nucleotides matching TRBD1. Trimming took 0 bases from V and 5 from J; bases not matched to a gene: 5. The V gene's germline CDR1 is KGHDR and CDR2 SFDVKD. CDR3 size: 17 residues. The CDR3 protein is CATSDLGGTGGLDTQYF. In DNA, the CDR3 is TGTGCCACCAGTGATTTGGGCGGGACAGGGGGCCTAGATACGCAGTATTTT.

This chain connects TRBV11-2 to TRBJ2-1, with a possible D match to TRBD2 (5 bases). Germline lookup yields CDR1 SGHAT and CDR2 FQNNGV. V gave up 7 bases and J gave up 0 bases, with 16 bases separating them. The CDR3 runs to 16 residues. The CDR3: CASILGSGYSYNEQFF. The CDR3, as DNA: TGTGCCAGCATCCTGGGGAGCGGATACTCCTACAATGAGCAGTTCTTC. The whole variable domain, filled in from reference TRBV11-2 and TRBJ2-1, reads EAGVAQSPRYKIIEKRQSVAFWCNPISGHATLYWYQQILGQGPKLLIQFQNNGVVDDSQLPKDRFSAERLKGVDSTLKIQPAKLEDSAVYLCASILGSGYSYNEQFFGPGTRLTVL.

This chain joins TRBV3-1 and TRBJ1-4; D unresolved. Looked up from germline, CDR1 is LGHDT and CDR2 is YNNKEL (reference sequence). CDR3 length equals 13 residues. V was pared by 3 bases and J by 8 bases, with 10 bases between. The CDR3 reads CASSHPRKEKLFF. As DNA, the CDR3 is TGTGCCAGCAGCCACCCGAGGAAGGAAAAACTGTTTTTT.